These T cell receptor beta chains were read from a single sample in a study of long-term antiretroviral therapy in people with HIV. Some clones are missing from TCRdb's copy, which holds only in-frame ones; the method was immunoSEQ multiplex PCR. The top ten hold roughly 6.7% of the sample, which has roughly 30,000 clones, over 90% seen once. Sequenced here: unsorted PBMCs, sampled about 6.5 years after starting antiretroviral therapy. The receptors were gathered from a woman between 40 and 55 years old with HIV. Each CDR3 is given with its conserved first and last residue. D genes are given only for firm matches. The size of a clone is reported for some rows only, either as once, few or many, or as a class for expanded clones.

TRBV5-1,TRBD1,13,NA,TRBJ1-2,CASSTGQYYGYTF,TGCGCCAGCAGCACGGGACAGTACTATGGCTACACCTTC
TRBV9,NA,16,NA,TRBJ1-1,CASSVERWTKNTEAFF,TGTGCCAGCAGCGTAGAACGGTGGACAAAGAACACTGAAGCTTTCTTT
TRBV5-1,TRBD1,15,NA,TRBJ1-1,CASSLGTGQVAEAFF,TGCGCCAGCAGCTTGGGGACAGGGCAGGTCGCTGAAGCTTTCTTT
TRBV18,NA,13,once,TRBJ1-6,CASSPGLNSPLHF,TGTGCCAGCTCCCCGGGACTTAATTCACCCCTCCACTTT
TRBV4-1,TRBD2,16,once,TRBJ2-3,CASSHRTSGDTDTQYF,TGCGCCAGCAGCCACAGGACTAGCGGGGACACAGATACGCAGTATTTT
TRBV7-9,TRBD1,14,NA,TRBJ1-5,CASSPGTGHQPQHF,TGTGCCAGCAGCCCCGGGACAGGGCATCAGCCCCAGCATTTT
TRBV5-1,TRBD1,15,NA,TRBJ1-2,CASSRDGTGFYGYTF,TGCGCCAGCAGCCGCGACGGGACAGGATTCTATGGCTACACCTTC
TRBV6-1,TRBD1,16,NA,TRBJ1-5,CASSEARTGNNQPQHF,TGTGCCAGCAGTGAAGCGAGGACAGGGAACAATCAGCCCCAGCATTTT
TRBV7-9,NA,15,NA,TRBJ2-2,CASSLVGAGTGELFF,TGTGCCAGCAGCTTAGTAGGGGCCGGGACCGGGGAGCTGTTTTTT
TRBV9,NA,15,NA,TRBJ1-3,CASSPFQGSGNTIYF,TGTGCCAGCAGCCCCTTCCAGGGTTCTGGAAACACCATATATTTT
TRBV27,NA,15,NA,TRBJ2-7,CASSPGGGGNYEQYF,TGTGCCAGCAGTCCCGGAGGGGGGGGCAACTACGAGCAGTACTTC
TRBV5-8,NA,12,NA,TRBJ2-3,CASSLRADTQYF,TGTGCCAGCAGCTTGAGAGCGGATACGCAGTATTTT
TRBV6-5,NA,13,NA,TRBJ1-1,CATLKTQNTEAFF,TGTGCCACCCTCAAAACCCAGAACACTGAAGCTTTCTTT
TRBV5-4,NA,15,NA,TRBJ1-3,CASSLQGITGNTIYF,TGTGCCAGCAGCTTACAGGGAATTACTGGAAACACCATATATTTT
TRBV5-1,NA,14,NA,TRBJ1-2,CASSLTQGLDGYTF,TGCGCCAGCAGCTTGACACAGGGACTGGATGGCTACACCTTC
TRBV9,NA,15,NA,TRBJ2-1,CASSIQGTSYNEQFF,TGTGCCAGCAGTATACAGGGAACATCCTACAATGAGCAGTTCTTC
TRBV4-1,TRBD1,17,few,TRBJ1-3,CASSLPGQSRSGNTIYF,TGCGCCAGCAGCCTCCCGGGACAGTCCCGCTCTGGAAACACCATATATTTT
TRBV9,TRBD1,17,NA,TRBJ2-6,CASSPRQGAGGANVLTF,TGTGCCAGCAGCCCAAGACAGGGGGCGGGTGGGGCCAACGTCCTGACTTTC
TRBV18,NA,15,NA,TRBJ1-5,CASSRRAESNQPQHF,TGTGCCAGCTCAAGGAGGGCGGAGAGCAATCAGCCCCAGCATTTT
TRBV19,NA,15,NA,TRBJ1-5,CASSMIGTGNQPQHF,TGTGCCAGTAGTATGATAGGGACCGGCAATCAGCCCCAGCATTTT
TRBV7-2,NA,18,NA,TRBJ1-2,CASSFRVFTGSLYYGYTF,TGTGCCAGCAGCTTCAGGGTCTTTACAGGGAGTTTGTACTATGGCTACACCTTC
TRBV30,NA,13,NA,TRBJ2-7,CAWSGWRAHEQYF,TGTGCCTGGAGCGGGTGGAGGGCCCACGAGCAGTACTTC
TRBV6-5,NA,13,NA,TRBJ1-5,CASTRGLDQPQHF,TGTGCCAGCACCAGGGGACTTGATCAGCCCCAGCATTTT
TRBV7-8,TRBD1,15,NA,TRBJ2-1,CASSLVQGAYNEQFF,TGTGCCAGCAGCTTAGTGCAGGGGGCCTACAATGAGCAGTTCTTC
TRBV7-2,NA,15,once,TRBJ2-3,CASSGGRAPTDTQYF,TGTGCCAGCAGCGGGGGACGGGCCCCCACAGATACGCAGTATTTT
TRBV4-3,TRBD2,17,NA,TRBJ2-2,CASSQDRASGGTGELFF,TGCGCCAGCAGCCAAGATCGGGCTAGCGGGGGCACCGGGGAGCTGTTTTTT
TRBV6-5,NA,13,NA,TRBJ1-1,CASSYATSTEAFF,TGTGCCAGCAGTTACGCCACTAGCACTGAAGCTTTCTTT
TRBV27,NA,15,NA,TRBJ2-5,CASSSRKGSLETQYF,TGTGCCAGCAGTTCTAGGAAGGGGTCCTTGGAGACCCAGTACTTC
TRBV11-2,NA,17,NA,TRBJ2-1,CASSLGPGGRPQGEQFF,TGTGCCAGCAGCTTAGGTCCTGGCGGGCGACCCCAGGGTGAGCAGTTCTTC